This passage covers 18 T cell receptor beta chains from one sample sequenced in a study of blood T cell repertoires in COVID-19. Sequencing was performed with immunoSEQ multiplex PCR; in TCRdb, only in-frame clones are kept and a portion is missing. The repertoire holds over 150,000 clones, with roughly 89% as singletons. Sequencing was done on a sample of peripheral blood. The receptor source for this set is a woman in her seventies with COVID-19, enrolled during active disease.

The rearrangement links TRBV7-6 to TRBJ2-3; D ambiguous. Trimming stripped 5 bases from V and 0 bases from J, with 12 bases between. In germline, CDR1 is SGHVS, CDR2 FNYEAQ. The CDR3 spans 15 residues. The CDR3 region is CASSRVYSSTDTQYF. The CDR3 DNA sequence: TGTGCCAGCAGCCGTGTTTATAGCAGCACAGATACGCAGTATTTT.

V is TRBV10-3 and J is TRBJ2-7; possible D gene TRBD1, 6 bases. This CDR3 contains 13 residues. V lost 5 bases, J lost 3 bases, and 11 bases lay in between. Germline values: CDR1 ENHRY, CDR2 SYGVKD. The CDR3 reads CAISPGQFYEQYF. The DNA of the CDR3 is TGTGCCATCAGTCCCGGACAGTTCTACGAGCAGTACTTC.

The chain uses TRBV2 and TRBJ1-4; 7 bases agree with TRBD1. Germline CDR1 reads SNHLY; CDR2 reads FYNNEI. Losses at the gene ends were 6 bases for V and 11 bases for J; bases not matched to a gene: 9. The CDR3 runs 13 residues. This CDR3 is CASSPQGGTKLFF. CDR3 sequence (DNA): TGTGCCAGCAGCCCTCAGGGGGGAACTAAACTGTTTTTT.

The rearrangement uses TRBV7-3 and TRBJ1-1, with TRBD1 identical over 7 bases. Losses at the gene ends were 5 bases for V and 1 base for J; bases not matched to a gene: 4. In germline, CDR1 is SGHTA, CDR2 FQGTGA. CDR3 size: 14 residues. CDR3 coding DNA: TGTGCCAGCAGCCCCGGGACAGCGAACACTGAAGCTTTCTTT. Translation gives CASSPGTANTEAFF.

The CDR3 nucleotides are TGTGCCAGCAGCGGCTTCCGCGGGAGGGCCGTAGATACGCAGTATTTT. As protein: CASSGFRGRAVDTQYF. V gene TRBV9 combines with J gene TRBJ2-3; 9 positions match TRBD2. CDR3 length: 16 amino acids. Losses at the gene ends were 3 bases for V and 5 bases for J; bases not matched to a gene: 10. The germline gives CDR1 SGDLS, CDR2 YYNGEE. The full variable domain, its missing parts supplied by reference TRBV9 and TRBJ2-3, is DSGVTQTPKHLITATGQRVTLRCSPRSGDLSVYWYQQSLDQGLQFLIQYYNGEERAKGNILERFSAQQFPDLHSELNLSSLELGDSALYFCASSGFRGRAVDTQYFGPGTRLTVL.

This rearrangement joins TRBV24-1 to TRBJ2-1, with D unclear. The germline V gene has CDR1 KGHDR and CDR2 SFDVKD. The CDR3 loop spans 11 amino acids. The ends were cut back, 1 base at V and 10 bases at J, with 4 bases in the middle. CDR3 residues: CATSDFGEQFF. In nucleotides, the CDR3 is TGTGCCACCAGTGATTTTGGCGAGCAGTTCTTC.

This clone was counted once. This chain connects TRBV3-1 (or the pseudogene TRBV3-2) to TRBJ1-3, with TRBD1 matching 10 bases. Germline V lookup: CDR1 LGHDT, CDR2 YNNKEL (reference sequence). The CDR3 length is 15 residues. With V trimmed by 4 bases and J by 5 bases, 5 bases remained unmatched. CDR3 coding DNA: TGTGCCAGCAGCCCAGGACAGGGGGTTCGAAACACCATATATTTT. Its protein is CASSPGQGVRNTIYF.

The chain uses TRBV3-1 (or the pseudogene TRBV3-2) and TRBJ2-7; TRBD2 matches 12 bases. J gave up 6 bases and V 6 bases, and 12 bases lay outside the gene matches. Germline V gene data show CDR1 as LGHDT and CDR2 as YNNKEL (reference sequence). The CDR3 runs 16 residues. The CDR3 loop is CASRPARTSGMFEQYF. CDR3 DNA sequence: TGTGCCAGCAGACCAGCAAGGACTAGCGGGATGTTCGAGCAGTACTTC.

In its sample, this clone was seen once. This CDR3 is CASSLAGGGTGPLNYGYTF. DNA for the CDR3: TGTGCCAGCAGCTTAGCGGGGGGAGGGACAGGCCCTCTTAACTATGGCTACACCTTC. The chain couples TRBV7-9 to TRBJ1-2; 8 bases fit TRBD1. Germline trimming cut 0 bases from V and 1 base from J; bases unmatched to any gene: 13. Looked up from germline, CDR1 is SEHNR and CDR2 is FQNEAQ (reference sequence). CDR3 length: 19 residues.

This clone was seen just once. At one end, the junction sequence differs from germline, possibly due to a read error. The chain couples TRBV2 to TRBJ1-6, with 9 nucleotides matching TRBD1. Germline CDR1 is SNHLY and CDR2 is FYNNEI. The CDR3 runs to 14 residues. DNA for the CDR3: TGTGCCAGCAGGACCGGGACAGGGAATTCCCCCCTCCACTTT. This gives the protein CASRTGTGNSPLHF.

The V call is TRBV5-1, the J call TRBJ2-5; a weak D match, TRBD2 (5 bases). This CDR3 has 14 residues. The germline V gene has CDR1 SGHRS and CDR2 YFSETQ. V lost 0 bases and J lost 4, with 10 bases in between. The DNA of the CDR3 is TGCGCCAGCAGCTTGGAACACGGAGGAGAGACCCAGTACTTC. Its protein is CASSLEHGGETQYF. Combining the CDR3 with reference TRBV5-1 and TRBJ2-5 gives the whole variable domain KAGVTQTPRYLIKTRGQQVTLSCSPISGHRSVSWYQQTPGQGLQFLFEYFSETQRNKGNFPGRFSGRQFSNSRSEMNVSTLELGDSALYLCASSLEHGGETQYFGPGTRLLVL.

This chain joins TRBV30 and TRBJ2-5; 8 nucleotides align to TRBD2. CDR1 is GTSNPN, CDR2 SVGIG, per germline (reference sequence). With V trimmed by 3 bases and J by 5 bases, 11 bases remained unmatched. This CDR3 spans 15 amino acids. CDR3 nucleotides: TGTGCCTGGAGCCCCGGGAGGGCCGGGAGGGAGACCCAGTACTTC. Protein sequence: CAWSPGRAGRETQYF.

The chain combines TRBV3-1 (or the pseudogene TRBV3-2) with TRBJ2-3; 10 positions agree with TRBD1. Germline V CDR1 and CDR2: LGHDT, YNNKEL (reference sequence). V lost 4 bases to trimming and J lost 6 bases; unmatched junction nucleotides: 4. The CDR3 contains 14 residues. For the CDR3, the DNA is TGTGCCAGCAGCCTCGGGACAGGGGAGGATACGCAGTATTTT. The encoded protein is CASSLGTGEDTQYF.

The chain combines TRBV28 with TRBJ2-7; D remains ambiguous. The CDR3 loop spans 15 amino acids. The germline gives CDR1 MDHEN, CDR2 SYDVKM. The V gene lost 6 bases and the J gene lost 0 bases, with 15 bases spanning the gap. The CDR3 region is CASRATTKISYEQYF. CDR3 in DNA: TGTGCCAGCAGGGCCACTACGAAGATCTCCTACGAGCAGTACTTC. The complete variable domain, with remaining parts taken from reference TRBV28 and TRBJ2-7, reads DVKVTQSSRYLVKRTGEKVFLECVQDMDHENMFWYRQDPGLGLRLIYFSYDVKMKEKGDIPEGYSVSREKKERFSLILESASTNQTSMYLCASRATTKISYEQYFGPGTRLTVT.

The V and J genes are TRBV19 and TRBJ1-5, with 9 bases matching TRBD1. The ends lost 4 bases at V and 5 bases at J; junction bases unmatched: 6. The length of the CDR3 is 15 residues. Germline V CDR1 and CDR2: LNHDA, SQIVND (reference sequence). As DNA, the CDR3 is TGTGCCAGTAGTACGGACAGGGGTCTCGATCAGCCCCAGCATTTT. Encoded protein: CASSTDRGLDQPQHF.

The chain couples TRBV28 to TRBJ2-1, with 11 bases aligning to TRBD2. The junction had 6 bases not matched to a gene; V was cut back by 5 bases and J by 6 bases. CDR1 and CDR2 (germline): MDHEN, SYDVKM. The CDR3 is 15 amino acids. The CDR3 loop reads CASSPPSGRPNEQFF. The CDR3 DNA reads TGTGCCAGCAGTCCTCCTAGCGGGAGGCCCAATGAGCAGTTCTTC.

CDR3 DNA: TGTGCCACCCAAGCAGGGGAGTACTATGGCTACACCTTC. It is translated as CATQAGEYYGYTF. This chain joins TRBV24-1 and TRBJ1-2; TRBD1 is a possible D gene (6 bases). CDR1 and CDR2 (germline): KGHDR, SFDVKD. The CDR3 runs 13 residues. Trimming stripped 9 bases from V and 3 bases from J, with 13 bases between.

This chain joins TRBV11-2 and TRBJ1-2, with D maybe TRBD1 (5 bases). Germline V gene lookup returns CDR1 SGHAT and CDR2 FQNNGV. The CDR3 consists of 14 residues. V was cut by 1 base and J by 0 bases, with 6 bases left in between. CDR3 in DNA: TGTGCCAGCAGCTTAGGACAGTCTAACTATGGCTACACCTTC. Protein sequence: CASSLGQSNYGYTF. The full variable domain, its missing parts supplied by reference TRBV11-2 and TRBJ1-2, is EAGVAQSPRYKIIEKRQSVAFWCNPISGHATLYWYQQILGQGPKLLIQFQNNGVVDDSQLPKDRFSAERLKGVDSTLKIQPAKLEDSAVYLCASSLGQSNYGYTFGSGTRLTVV.